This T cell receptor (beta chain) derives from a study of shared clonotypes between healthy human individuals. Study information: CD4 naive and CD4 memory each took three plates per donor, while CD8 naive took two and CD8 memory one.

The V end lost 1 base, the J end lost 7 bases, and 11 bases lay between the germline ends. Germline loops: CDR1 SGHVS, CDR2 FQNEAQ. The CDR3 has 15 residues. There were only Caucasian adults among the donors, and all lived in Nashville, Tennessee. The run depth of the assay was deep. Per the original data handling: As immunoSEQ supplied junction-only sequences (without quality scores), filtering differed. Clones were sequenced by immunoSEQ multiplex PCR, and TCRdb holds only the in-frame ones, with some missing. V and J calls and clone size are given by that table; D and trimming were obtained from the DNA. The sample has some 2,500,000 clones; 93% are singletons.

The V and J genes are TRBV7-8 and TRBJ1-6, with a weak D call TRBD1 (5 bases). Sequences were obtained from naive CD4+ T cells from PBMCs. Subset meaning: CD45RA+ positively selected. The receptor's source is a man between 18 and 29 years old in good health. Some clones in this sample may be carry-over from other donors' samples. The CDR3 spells CASSLGLTDNSPLHF. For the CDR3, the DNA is TGTGCCAGCAGCTTAGGACTGACAGACAATTCACCCCTCCACTTT.